These 26 T cell receptor beta chains originate from one sample sequenced in a study of blood T cell repertoires in COVID-19. Clones were read by immunoSEQ multiplex PCR, and TCRdb kept only the in-frame ones, dropping some. The sample shows about 250,000 clones, about four fifths of them seen only once. The sequenced sample consisted of peripheral blood. The receptors were sampled from a woman in her thirties or forties who had recovered from COVID-19.

This chain uses TRBV7-2 with TRBJ1-5, with D hard to call. CDR3 length: 13 amino acids. V gave up 2 bases and J gave up 5 bases, with 7 bases separating them. CDR1 and CDR2 (germline): SGHTA, FQGNSA. The CDR3 region has the DNA TGTGCCAGCAGCTTAAGTGGAGATCAGCCCCAGCATTTT. This codes for CASSLSGDQPQHF.

This clone appeared a single time. The chain couples TRBV6-2 or TRBV6-3 to TRBJ2-1; 8 positions match TRBD1. CDR1 MNHEY and CDR2 SVGEGT come from the germline V gene. This CDR3 spans 14 amino acids. Germline trimming cut 5 bases from V and 10 bases from J; bases unmatched to any gene: 10. CDR3 in DNA: TGTGCCAGCAGTGATAAACAGGGGGGATACGAGCAGTTCTTC. It codes for CASSDKQGGYEQFF.

V is TRBV7-9 and J is TRBJ2-7; TRBD2 is a possible D gene (5 bases). Germline V gives CDR1 SEHNR, CDR2 FQNEAQ (reference sequence). Trimming took off 1 base at V and 5 bases at J, with 18 bases between the two ends. The CDR3 extends over 16 amino acids. CDR3: CASSLEFLGVWDEQYF. DNA for the CDR3: TGTGCCAGCAGCTTAGAGTTTCTCGGGGTGTGGGACGAGCAGTACTTC.

V is TRBV28 and J is TRBJ1-2, with unresolved D. The CDR3 contains 14 residues. Trimming pared 4 bases from V and 3 bases from J, leaving 12 bases between. Germline CDR1 and CDR2: MDHEN and SYDVKM. DNA for the CDR3: TGTGCCAGCAGTTCCATCAGGATTTACTATGGCTACACCTTC. Its translation is CASSSIRIYYGYTF.

The gene calls are TRBV3-1 (or the pseudogene TRBV3-2) and TRBJ2-7; TRBD1 aligns across 8 bases. The V gene's germline CDR1 is LGHDT and CDR2 YNNKEL (reference sequence). The V gene end was trimmed by 3 bases and the J gene end by 3 bases; junction bases not matched to a gene: 4. CDR3 size: 14 residues. The CDR3 DNA follows: TGTGCCAGCAGCCAGGATGGGACAGGCTACGAGCAGTACTTC. Its translation is CASSQDGTGYEQYF.

The chain recombines TRBV30 with TRBJ1-2; no reliable D call. The V gene's germline CDR1 is GTSNPN and CDR2 SVGIG (reference sequence). Trimming cost V 3 bases and J 2 bases, with 10 bases left between them. The CDR3 is 13 residues long. CDR3 residues: CAWSPTRNYGYTF. CDR3 nucleotide sequence: TGTGCCTGGAGCCCTACCAGGAACTATGGCTACACCTTC.

This clone was recorded once. This rearrangement joins TRBV18 to TRBJ1-2, with TRBD1 matching over 8 bases. The germline CDR1 and CDR2 sequences are KGHSH and LQKENI. This CDR3 contains 15 residues. Trimming at V came to 3 bases and at J to 2 bases, leaving 5 bases not matched to a gene. As DNA, the CDR3 is TGTGCCAGCTCACCGCAGACAGGGGAGAACTATGGCTACACCTTC. It is translated as CASSPQTGENYGYTF.

The gene calls are TRBV3-1 (or the pseudogene TRBV3-2) and TRBJ2-3, with a weak D call TRBD1 (6 bases). Deletions cut 0 bases from V and 4 bases from J, with 11 bases between. This CDR3 is 15 amino acids long. The germline V gene has CDR1 LGHDT and CDR2 YNNKEL (reference sequence). DNA for the CDR3: TGTGCCAGCAGCCAAGATGCGACAGGTCCAGATACGCAGTATTTT. Translated, it gives CASSQDATGPDTQYF.

CDR3 residues: CASSRREQETQYF. In DNA, the CDR3 is TGTGCCAGCAGCCGCCGGGAACAAGAGACCCAGTACTTC. The chain carries TRBV3-1 (or the pseudogene TRBV3-2) and TRBJ2-5; weak D call: TRBD2 (5 bases). Germline V lookup: CDR1 LGHDT, CDR2 YNNKEL (reference sequence). The germline V and J ends were trimmed by 4 bases and 2 bases, with 8 bases remaining between them. The CDR3 covers 13 residues.

V usage is TRBV25-1 and J usage is TRBJ2-3, with D possibly matching TRBD2 (7 bases). V dropped 3 bases and J dropped 4 bases, with 11 bases sitting between them. This CDR3 is built from 14 residues. In germline, CDR1 is MGHDK, CDR2 SYGVNS. The CDR3 sequence is CASSDPGGPDTQYF. In nucleotides, the CDR3 is TGTGCCAGCAGTGACCCGGGGGGCCCAGATACGCAGTATTTT.

This clone was seen only once. This sequence joins TRBV7-8 and TRBJ1-6; perhaps TRBD1 as D (6 bases). This CDR3 is built from 15 residues. CDR1 and CDR2 from the germline V gene are SGHVS and FQNEAQ. Trimming stripped 4 bases from V and 9 bases from J, with 16 bases between. Written as DNA, the CDR3 is TGTGCCAGCAGCTCCCTGACAGGCGTTTCTTCACCCCTCCACTTT. Translated: CASSSLTGVSSPLHF.

The chain is built from TRBV24-1 and TRBJ1-3; the D is unclear. CDR3 length equals 16 residues. The germline V and J ends were trimmed by 2 bases and 0 bases, with 10 bases remaining between them. Germline V gene data show CDR1 as KGHDR and CDR2 as SFDVKD. The CDR3: CATSDSRVGSGNTIYF. The CDR3 region has the DNA TGTGCCACCAGTGATTCCCGGGTAGGCTCTGGAAACACCATATATTTT.

The V and J genes are TRBV23-1 and TRBJ2-3; 15 bases are shared with TRBD2. TRBV23-1 is sorted into the ORF group, with uncertain function. The length of the CDR3 is 19 residues. The V segment lost 8 bases and the J segment 0 bases; nucleotides outside the gene matches: 12. The CDR3 nucleotides read TGCGCCAGCGGTAGACAGGGGACTAGCGGGGGGCCTAGCACAGATACGCAGTATTTT. Amino acid sequence: CASGRQGTSGGPSTDTQYF.

The chain couples TRBV6-6 to TRBJ2-2, with D unclear. V was cut by 2 bases and J by 5 bases, with 6 bases left in between. This CDR3 region has 13 residues. CDR1 and CDR2 (germline): MNHNY, SVGAGI (reference sequence). The DNA for the CDR3 is TGTGCCAGCAGTTACACACCTACCGGGGAGCTGTTTTTT. Translated: CASSYTPTGELFF.

This chain connects TRBV7-8 to TRBJ1-3, with no clear D. The ends were cut back, 1 base at V and 0 bases at J, with 4 bases in the middle. Looked up from germline, CDR1 is SGHVS and CDR2 is FQNEAQ. The CDR3 covers 14 residues. Written as DNA, the CDR3 is TGTGCCAGCAGCTTAGGGCACTCTGGAAACACCATATATTTT. Translated, it gives CASSLGHSGNTIYF.

This clone has only a few counts. The rearrangement uses TRBV6-6 and TRBJ1-1, with 7 bases that match TRBD1. Germline V lookup: CDR1 MNHNY, CDR2 SVGAGI (reference sequence). CDR3 size: 15 residues. The ends lost 7 bases at V and 0 bases at J; junction bases unmatched: 8. CDR3 in amino acids: CASTRTGRMNTEAFF. The CDR3 region has the DNA TGTGCCAGCACCCGGACAGGCCGAATGAACACTGAAGCTTTCTTT.

The rearrangement uses TRBV11-3 and TRBJ2-7; tentative D call: TRBD1 (5 bases). Germline V lookup: CDR1 SGHNT, CDR2 YENEEA. V dropped 8 bases and J dropped 3 bases, with 8 bases sitting between them. This CDR3 spans 11 amino acids. The CDR3 DNA sequence: TGTGCCAGCGGTGGACACTACGAGCAGTACTTC. This encodes CASGGHYEQYF.

CDR3 in DNA: TGTGCCAGCTCACCGGACAGGGTGGCCGGGGAGCTGTTTTTT. Translated: CASSPDRVAGELFF. The V call is TRBV18, the J call TRBJ2-2; 8 bases are a match to TRBD1. Germline V gene lookup returns CDR1 KGHSH and CDR2 LQKENI. Trimming cost V 3 bases and J 6 bases; bases outside gene matches: 3. This CDR3 spans 14 amino acids.

The rearrangement links TRBV7-6 to TRBJ1-4; possible D gene TRBD1, 5 bases. Between the trimmed V and J ends, which lost 1 base and 0 bases, there was a span of 12 bases. This CDR3 is 17 amino acids long. Germline V gives CDR1 SGHVS, CDR2 FNYEAQ. As DNA, the CDR3 is TGTGCCAGCAGCTTAGAGGTCAGGGTAGCAACTAATGAAAAACTGTTTTTT. This encodes CASSLEVRVATNEKLFF.

This chain connects TRBV6-6 to TRBJ2-3, with 8 bases lining up with TRBD1. This CDR3 spans 12 amino acids. Looked up from germline, CDR1 is MNHNY and CDR2 is SVGAGI (reference sequence). The CDR3 spells CAEGTGLDTQYF. CDR3 DNA: TGTGCGGAGGGGACAGGTTTAGATACGCAGTATTTT.

This chain connects TRBV28 to TRBJ1-2; tentative D call: TRBD1 (6 bases). The CDR3 spans 15 residues. Germline V lookup: CDR1 MDHEN, CDR2 SYDVKM. V dropped 6 bases and J dropped 8 bases, with 22 bases sitting between them. CDR3 region: CASRPHQGKRGGYTF. CDR3 nucleotide sequence: TGTGCCAGCAGACCTCACCAGGGGAAGCGAGGGGGCTACACCTTC.

The chain links TRBV19 to TRBJ2-5, with 7 bases that match TRBD1. The V gene's germline CDR1 is LNHDA and CDR2 SQIVND (reference sequence). J was trimmed by 5 bases and V by 5 bases; bases with no gene match: 5. This CDR3 is built from 13 residues. This CDR3 is CASSYRGPETQYF. The CDR3 DNA sequence: TGTGCCAGTAGTTACAGGGGTCCGGAGACCCAGTACTTC.

The V gene is TRBV3-1 (or the pseudogene TRBV3-2), the J gene TRBJ2-3; TRBD2 agrees at 9 bases. V lost 1 base to trimming and J lost 7 bases; unmatched junction nucleotides: 9. Per the germline V gene, CDR1 is LGHDT and CDR2 is YNNKEL (reference sequence). This CDR3 has 16 amino acids. CDR3 nucleotides: TGTGCCAGCAGCCAAGTAGGGGGGACTAGCCCGAATACGCAGTATTTT. Amino acid sequence: CASSQVGGTSPNTQYF.

The rearrangement uses TRBV4-1 and TRBJ2-3; D uncertain. The CDR3 extends over 15 amino acids. Between the trimmed V and J ends, which lost 2 bases and 2 bases, there was a span of 11 bases. Germline assignment: CDR1 MGHRA and CDR2 YSYEKL. CDR3 amino acids: CASSQILPVTDTQYF. For the CDR3, the DNA is TGCGCCAGCAGCCAAATCCTCCCGGTCACAGATACGCAGTATTTT.

The chain recombines TRBV6-5 with TRBJ2-3; D gene uncertain. There are 13 residues in the CDR3. Per the germline V gene, CDR1 is MNHEY and CDR2 is SVGAGI. The germline V and J ends were trimmed by 8 bases and 6 bases, with 15 bases remaining between them. The CDR3 protein is CASHSGTRDTQYF. The CDR3 nucleotides read TGTGCCAGCCACTCGGGTACAAGGGATACGCAGTATTTT.

V and J are TRBV5-5 and TRBJ1-1; 7 positions match TRBD1. The CDR3 totals 15 residues. After removal of 0 bases from V and 5 bases from J, the junction contained 7 bases not matched to a gene. Germline lookup yields CDR1 SGHKS and CDR2 YYEKEE (reference sequence). CDR3 DNA: TGTGCCAGCAGCTTGGGACAGGGAGGAATAACTGAAGCTTTCTTT. The encoded protein is CASSLGQGGITEAFF.